Listed below are T cell receptor beta chains from one sample, sequenced in a study of T cells in localized non-small cell lung cancer. Data came from immunoSEQ multiplex PCR; TCRdb stores just in-frame clones and leaves some out. In the table there are approximately 2,100 clones, about a third of which are singletons. Sequences were derived from lung tumor tissue, sampled before any cancer treatment. These receptor sequences come from a man between 40 and 75 years old with stage I lung adenocarcinoma. CDR3s include the opening cysteine and the closing phenylalanine or tryptophan. A D gene is named only where the DNA matches it firmly. Only part of the rows carry a size: once, few, many, or a class if the clone is expanded.

j_call: TRBJ2-2; v_call: TRBV11-3; clone_size: .; cdr3_length: 16; d_call: TRBD2; cdr3_aa: CASSKVAGGPAGELFF; cdr3_nt: TGTGCCAGCAGCAAAGTAGCGGGAGGACCGGCCGGGGAGCTGTTTTTT
j_call: TRBJ2-5; v_call: TRBV6-8; clone_size: .; cdr3_length: 12; d_call: .; cdr3_aa: CATSNPSETQYF; cdr3_nt: TGTGCCACCTCAAATCCCTCAGAGACCCAGTACTTC
j_call: TRBJ1-1; v_call: TRBV7-1; clone_size: .; cdr3_length: 14; d_call: .; cdr3_aa: CASSPGGVGTEAFF; cdr3_nt: TGTGCCAGCAGCCCCGGGGGGGTAGGCACTGAAGCTTTCTTT
j_call: TRBJ2-1; v_call: TRBV9; clone_size: few; cdr3_length: 17; d_call: TRBD2; cdr3_aa: CASSDSPSSGGASEQFF; cdr3_nt: TGTGCCAGCAGCGACAGCCCCTCTAGCGGGGGGGCAAGTGAGCAGTTCTTC
j_call: TRBJ2-7; v_call: TRBV11-3; clone_size: few; cdr3_length: 14; d_call: .; cdr3_aa: CASSFGHTDYEQYF; cdr3_nt: TGTGCCAGCAGCTTTGGGCATACGGACTACGAGCAGTACTTC
j_call: TRBJ2-7; v_call: TRBV9; clone_size: once; cdr3_length: 12; d_call: .; cdr3_aa: CASKEDSYEQYF; cdr3_nt: TGTGCCAGCAAGGAAGACTCCTACGAGCAGTACTTC
j_call: TRBJ1-2; v_call: TRBV28; clone_size: few; cdr3_length: 14; d_call: .; cdr3_aa: CASSLYAGPYGYTF; cdr3_nt: TGTGCCAGCAGTTTATATGCAGGGCCCTATGGCTACACCTTC
j_call: TRBJ2-3; v_call: TRBV30; clone_size: few; cdr3_length: 13; d_call: .; cdr3_aa: CALQGRGTDTQYF; cdr3_nt: TGTGCCTTACAGGGAAGAGGCACAGATACGCAGTATTTT
j_call: TRBJ1-5; v_call: TRBV11-3; clone_size: few; cdr3_length: 18; d_call: .; cdr3_aa: CASSPEGQAGRNNQPQHF; cdr3_nt: TGTGCCAGCAGCCCGGAAGGGCAGGCAGGTCGGAACAATCAGCCCCAGCATTTT
j_call: TRBJ2-7; v_call: TRBV14; clone_size: few; cdr3_length: 13; d_call: .; cdr3_aa: CASSQAQGYEQYF; cdr3_nt: TGTGCCAGCAGCCAAGCCCAGGGTTACGAGCAGTACTTC
j_call: TRBJ2-6; v_call: TRBV18; clone_size: .; cdr3_length: 15; d_call: .; cdr3_aa: CASSPKGPGANVLTF; cdr3_nt: TGTGCCAGCTCACCAAAAGGCCCAGGGGCCAACGTCCTGACTTTC
j_call: TRBJ2-1; v_call: TRBV11-3; clone_size: .; cdr3_length: 16; d_call: .; cdr3_aa: CASSLQGDPIYNEQFF; cdr3_nt: TGTGCCAGCAGCTTACAAGGGGACCCGATCTACAATGAGCAGTTCTTC
j_call: TRBJ2-3; v_call: TRBV6-1; clone_size: .; cdr3_length: 12; d_call: .; cdr3_aa: CASSEAGGRQYF; cdr3_nt: TGTGCCAGCAGTGAAGCGGGAGGTAGGCAGTATTTT
j_call: TRBJ2-7; v_call: TRBV19; clone_size: .; cdr3_length: 14; d_call: .; cdr3_aa: CASMLTPSSYEQYF; cdr3_nt: TGTGCCAGTATGTTAACACCAAGCTCCTACGAGCAGTACTTC
j_call: TRBJ2-3; v_call: TRBV5-1; clone_size: .; cdr3_length: 14; d_call: .; cdr3_aa: CASSFSSNTDTQYF; cdr3_nt: TGCGCCAGCAGCTTTAGTTCGAACACAGATACGCAGTATTTT
j_call: TRBJ2-3; v_call: TRBV6-8; clone_size: .; cdr3_length: 12; d_call: .; cdr3_aa: CASSQLADTQYF; cdr3_nt: TGTGCCAGCAGCCAACTAGCAGATACGCAGTATTTT
j_call: TRBJ1-6; v_call: TRBV11-3; clone_size: .; cdr3_length: 16; d_call: TRBD1; cdr3_aa: CVSSSRTGPLGSPLHF; cdr3_nt: TGTGTCAGCAGCTCTCGGACAGGGCCGTTAGGTTCACCCCTCCACTTT
j_call: TRBJ1-5; v_call: TRBV19; clone_size: .; cdr3_length: 15; d_call: TRBD1; cdr3_aa: CASTWDSISNQPQHF; cdr3_nt: TGTGCCAGTACTTGGGACAGCATCAGCAATCAGCCCCAGCATTTT
j_call: TRBJ2-7; v_call: TRBV9; clone_size: .; cdr3_length: 14; d_call: .; cdr3_aa: CASSGPGLSVEQYF; cdr3_nt: TGTGCCAGCAGCGGACCCGGACTTTCAGTGGAGCAGTACTTC
j_call: TRBJ1-2; v_call: TRBV29-1; clone_size: .; cdr3_length: 12; d_call: .; cdr3_aa: CSVDPVEHGYTF; cdr3_nt: TGCAGCGTAGACCCTGTGGAACATGGCTACACCTTC
j_call: TRBJ2-7; v_call: TRBV30; clone_size: .; cdr3_length: 11; d_call: .; cdr3_aa: CAWRDSYEQYF; cdr3_nt: TGTGCCTGGAGGGACAGCTACGAGCAGTACTTC
j_call: TRBJ1-1; v_call: TRBV6-8; clone_size: medium-sized; cdr3_length: 14; d_call: TRBD1; cdr3_aa: CASSYPGQPTEAFF; cdr3_nt: TGTGCCAGCAGTTACCCGGGACAGCCCACTGAAGCTTTCTTT
j_call: TRBJ2-5; v_call: TRBV9; clone_size: .; cdr3_length: 13; d_call: .; cdr3_aa: CASSVSEEETQYF; cdr3_nt: TGTGCCAGCAGCGTATCAGAGGAGGAGACCCAGTACTTC
j_call: TRBJ2-2; v_call: TRBV30; clone_size: few; cdr3_length: 15; d_call: .; cdr3_aa: CAWLWGGLGSGELFF; cdr3_nt: TGTGCCTGGCTCTGGGGGGGCCTTGGGTCCGGGGAGCTGTTTTTT
j_call: TRBJ2-5; v_call: TRBV5-1; clone_size: .; cdr3_length: 18; d_call: TRBD2; cdr3_aa: CASSLRTSGGAIQETQYF; cdr3_nt: TGCGCCAGCAGCCTGCGGACTAGCGGGGGAGCCATCCAAGAGACCCAGTACTTC
j_call: TRBJ2-3; v_call: TRBV19; clone_size: .; cdr3_length: 15; d_call: TRBD2; cdr3_aa: CASTPGREIRGTQYF; cdr3_nt: TGTGCCAGTACCCCCGGGCGGGAGATTCGGGGTACGCAGTATTTT
j_call: TRBJ2-2; v_call: TRBV11-3; clone_size: few; cdr3_length: 15; d_call: .; cdr3_aa: CASSHGRVPTGELFF; cdr3_nt: TGTGCCAGCAGCCATGGACGAGTGCCCACCGGGGAGCTGTTTTTT
j_call: TRBJ1-3; v_call: TRBV25-1; clone_size: .; cdr3_length: 16; d_call: .; cdr3_aa: CASMSHRRGAGNTIYF; cdr3_nt: TGTGCCAGCATGTCCCACCGTCGGGGGGCCGGGAACACCATATATTTT
j_call: TRBJ1-1; v_call: TRBV6-8; clone_size: few; cdr3_length: 13; d_call: .; cdr3_aa: CASSYSQGTEAFF; cdr3_nt: TGTGCCAGCAGTTACTCGCAGGGCACTGAAGCTTTCTTT
j_call: TRBJ1-2; v_call: TRBV6-8; clone_size: medium-sized; cdr3_length: 12; d_call: TRBD1; cdr3_aa: CASRPGQGGYTF; cdr3_nt: TGTGCCAGCAGGCCTGGACAGGGCGGCTACACCTTC
j_call: TRBJ1-1; v_call: TRBV15; clone_size: .; cdr3_length: 16; d_call: .; cdr3_aa: CATSRETDNMNTEAFF; cdr3_nt: TGTGCCACCAGCAGAGAGACAGATAACATGAACACTGAAGCTTTCTTT
j_call: TRBJ2-3; v_call: TRBV10-3; clone_size: .; cdr3_length: 13; d_call: .; cdr3_aa: CAIEPDSTDTQYF; cdr3_nt: TGTGCCATCGAACCCGACAGCACAGATACGCAGTATTTT
j_call: TRBJ1-1; v_call: TRBV28; clone_size: .; cdr3_length: 14; d_call: TRBD1; cdr3_aa: CASSPTGYDTEAFF; cdr3_nt: TGTGCCAGCAGCCCGACAGGGTACGACACTGAAGCTTTCTTT
j_call: TRBJ2-2; v_call: TRBV28; clone_size: .; cdr3_length: 12; d_call: TRBD1; cdr3_aa: CATDRTTGELFF; cdr3_nt: TGTGCCACGGACAGGACTACCGGGGAGCTGTTTTTT
j_call: TRBJ2-1; v_call: TRBV12-5; clone_size: .; cdr3_length: 14; d_call: TRBD1; cdr3_aa: CASVPGQGYNEQFF; cdr3_nt: TGTGCTAGTGTCCCGGGACAGGGGTACAATGAGCAGTTCTTC
j_call: TRBJ2-1; v_call: TRBV12-5; clone_size: few; cdr3_length: 15; d_call: .; cdr3_aa: CASILGGPPRNEQFF; cdr3_nt: TGTGCCAGCATCCTAGGAGGTCCCCCGAGGAATGAGCAGTTCTTC
j_call: TRBJ2-7; v_call: TRBV28; clone_size: once; cdr3_length: 15; d_call: TRBD2; cdr3_aa: CASSPRLAGGYEQYF; cdr3_nt: TGTGCCAGCAGTCCGCGACTAGCGGGAGGCTACGAGCAGTACTTC
j_call: TRBJ1-2; v_call: TRBV9; clone_size: few; cdr3_length: 13; d_call: TRBD1; cdr3_aa: CASSEGTVYGYTF; cdr3_nt: TGTGCCAGCAGTGAAGGGACAGTCTATGGCTACACCTTC
j_call: TRBJ2-7; v_call: TRBV11-3; clone_size: medium-sized; cdr3_length: 17; d_call: TRBD2; cdr3_aa: CASSLDLSSGGLPEQYF; cdr3_nt: TGTGCCAGCAGCTTAGATCTCAGTAGCGGGGGACTGCCCGAGCAGTACTTC
j_call: TRBJ2-5; v_call: TRBV11-3; clone_size: few; cdr3_length: 14; d_call: TRBD1; cdr3_aa: CASSHLGTGVTQYF; cdr3_nt: TGTGCCAGCAGCCACCTAGGGACAGGGGTGACCCAGTACTTC
j_call: TRBJ2-5; v_call: TRBV19; clone_size: once; cdr3_length: 14; d_call: .; cdr3_aa: CASSINLASETQYF; cdr3_nt: TGTGCCAGTAGTATCAACTTAGCCTCGGAGACCCAGTACTTC
j_call: TRBJ1-1; v_call: TRBV9; clone_size: medium-sized; cdr3_length: 13; d_call: .; cdr3_aa: CASSEEGDTEAFF; cdr3_nt: TGTGCCAGCAGTGAAGAGGGTGACACTGAAGCTTTCTTT
j_call: TRBJ2-7; v_call: TRBV1; clone_size: few; cdr3_length: 15; d_call: .; cdr3_aa: CASSQDGPRTYEQYF; cdr3_nt: TGCGCCAGCAGCCAAGACGGGCCAAGGACATACGAGCAGTACTTC
j_call: TRBJ2-5; v_call: TRBV28; clone_size: .; cdr3_length: 19; d_call: .; cdr3_aa: CASSFWKLAGWKGQETQYF; cdr3_nt: TGTGCCAGCAGTTTTTGGAAACTAGCAGGATGGAAGGGACAAGAGACCCAGTACTTC
j_call: TRBJ1-1; v_call: TRBV19; clone_size: .; cdr3_length: 15; d_call: TRBD1; cdr3_aa: CASSPKGQGMAGPFF; cdr3_nt: TGTGCCAGTAGTCCCAAGGGACAGGGGATGGCCGGGCCTTTCTTT
j_call: TRBJ2-1; v_call: TRBV6-8; clone_size: few; cdr3_length: 12; d_call: TRBD2; cdr3_aa: CASWAGGNEQFF; cdr3_nt: TGTGCCAGCTGGGCGGGGGGGAATGAGCAGTTCTTC
j_call: TRBJ1-3; v_call: TRBV30; clone_size: .; cdr3_length: 16; d_call: .; cdr3_aa: CAWSVQGMSSGNTIYF; cdr3_nt: TGTGCCTGGAGTGTACAAGGGATGAGCTCTGGAAACACCATATATTTT
j_call: TRBJ1-2; v_call: TRBV4-1; clone_size: few; cdr3_length: 14; d_call: TRBD1; cdr3_aa: CASSQEPGQGADTF; cdr3_nt: TGCGCCAGCAGCCAAGAACCGGGACAGGGGGCGGACACCTTC
j_call: TRBJ2-7; v_call: TRBV28; clone_size: .; cdr3_length: 15; d_call: .; cdr3_aa: CASSGGIGGASKQYF; cdr3_nt: TGTGCCAGCAGTGGGGGAATAGGTGGGGCGTCTAAGCAGTACTTC
j_call: TRBJ1-1; v_call: TRBV28; clone_size: .; cdr3_length: 15; d_call: .; cdr3_aa: CASSLPAGLNTEAFF; cdr3_nt: TGTGCCAGCAGTTTACCGGCAGGGTTGAACACTGAAGCTTTCTTT
j_call: TRBJ2-3; v_call: TRBV6-8; clone_size: .; cdr3_length: 14; d_call: TRBD1; cdr3_aa: CASPDREFTDTQYF; cdr3_nt: TGTGCCAGTCCCGACAGGGAATTCACAGATACGCAGTATTTT
j_call: TRBJ2-5; v_call: TRBV29-1; clone_size: .; cdr3_length: 16; d_call: TRBD2; cdr3_aa: CSVDPALAGGEETQYF; cdr3_nt: TGCAGCGTTGACCCCGCGCTAGCGGGGGGGGAAGAGACCCAGTACTTC